The TCR beta chain described here comes from a study of shared clonotypes between healthy human individuals. Study-wide findings and caveats: Clonotypes shared by all four sorted-subset donors had higher generation probabilities than non-shared clonotypes.

Regarding this clone: Its antigen remains unknown.

Method: immunoSEQ multiplex PCR; TCRdb's copy keeps in-frame clones and lacks some. The sample has roughly 2,000,000 clones, about 95% seen once. Naive CD8 isolation took CD45RO-negative cells positively selected for CCR7 and excluded terminally differentiated effector memory CD45RA+ cells. The receptor comes from a man aged 18 to 35 in good health. The specimen was naive CD8+ T cells sorted from blood.

CDR3: CASSQTTGEGGYTF. Here the CDR3 DNA reads TGTGCCAGCAGCCAGACAACAGGGGAGGGTGGCTACACCTTC. The gene calls are TRBV9 and TRBJ1-2; TRBD1 matches at 7 bases. Germline lookup yields CDR1 SGDLS and CDR2 YYNGEE. The CDR3 contains 14 residues. The ends lost 4 bases at V and 7 bases at J; junction bases unmatched: 10.